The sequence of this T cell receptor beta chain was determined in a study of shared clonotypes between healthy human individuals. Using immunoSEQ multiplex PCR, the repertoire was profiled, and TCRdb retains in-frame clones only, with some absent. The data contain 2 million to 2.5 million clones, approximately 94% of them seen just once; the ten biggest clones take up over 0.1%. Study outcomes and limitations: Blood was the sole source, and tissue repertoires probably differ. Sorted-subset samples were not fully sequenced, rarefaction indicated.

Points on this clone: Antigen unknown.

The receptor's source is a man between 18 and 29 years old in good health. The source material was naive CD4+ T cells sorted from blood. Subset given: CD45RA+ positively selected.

Here the CDR3 reads CASSLRSPGETQYF. The DNA for the CDR3 is TGTGCCAGCAGTTTAAGGTCCCCCGGAGAGACCCAGTACTTC. This chain joins TRBV27 and TRBJ2-5; D is unresolved. V dropped 2 bases and J dropped 4 bases, with 11 bases sitting between them. The CDR3 covers 14 residues. In germline, CDR1 is MNHEY, CDR2 SMNVEV (reference sequence).